This T cell receptor beta chain was captured in a study of T-cell memory formation after mild COVID-19. TCRdb analysed the 5' RACE reads with MiXCR anew, one entry per CDR3 protein. Of about 470,000 distinct CDR3 sequences detected, around a sixth appear once; the ten largest clones hold roughly an eighth. Trimming removed 4 bases from V and 4 bases from J; junction bases left unmatched: 7. This CDR3 spans 15 amino acids. The rearrangement joins TRBV12-3 or TRBV12-4 to TRBJ2-5, with 9 bases aligning to TRBD1. Sample: PBMCs or a T cell subset sorted from them (not recorded which). This TCR was recovered from an adult woman who had mild COVID-19 (a few samples of this study predate the infection). Cell type and time point are not known. CDR3 region: CASSSPGQGVETQYF. CDR3 DNA: TGTGCCAGCAGTTCGCCGGGACAGGGAGTAGAGACCCAGTACTTC.